This T cell receptor beta chain was sequenced in a study of cytomegalovirus exposure and HLA in healthy donors. It was with 60 Vbeta and 13 Jbeta primers that the PCR ran. Measured with immunoSEQ multiplex PCR; TCRdb has only the in-frame clones, and not every one. This sample has roughly 120,000 clones; roughly 80% occur once, and the top ten carry less than 5.5%. There are 14 residues in the CDR3. Germline V lookup: CDR1 MGHRA, CDR2 YSYEKL. V was shortened by 4 bases and J by 5 bases, with 14 bases between the two germline ends. The sequencing sample was made of PBMCs. The receptor was isolated from a man over 45 in good health and CMV-seropositive. The genes are TRBV4-1 and TRBJ2-5, with a weak D call TRBD2 (6 bases). This CDR3 is CASSPGRTEETQYF. CDR3 coding DNA: TGCGCCAGCAGCCCGGGGAGGACGGAGGAGACCCAGTACTTC.